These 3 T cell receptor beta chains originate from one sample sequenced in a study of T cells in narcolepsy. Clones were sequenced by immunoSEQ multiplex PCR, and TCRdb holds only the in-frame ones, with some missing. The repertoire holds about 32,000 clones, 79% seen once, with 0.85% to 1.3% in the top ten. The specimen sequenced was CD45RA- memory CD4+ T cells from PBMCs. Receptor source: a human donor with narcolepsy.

The CDR3 region is CASKWGLEEGGEQYF. CDR3 DNA sequence: TGTGCCAGCAAGTGGGGACTAGAAGAAGGAGGCGAGCAGTACTTC. The chain carries TRBV27 and TRBJ2-7, with 8 bases aligning to TRBD2. V lost 7 bases and J lost 6; bases outside the gene matches: 14. Germline V CDR1 and CDR2: MNHEY, SMNVEV (reference sequence). The CDR3 has 15 residues.

The DNA of the CDR3 is TGTGCCAGCAGCTTAGGGCTAGCAAACAATGAGCAGTTCTTC. It codes for CASSLGLANNEQFF. This sequence joins TRBV11-1 and TRBJ2-1, with D possibly matching TRBD2 (5 bases). The V and J ends lost 1 base and 5 bases respectively, with 9 bases between them. Germline values: CDR1 SGHAT, CDR2 FQDESV (reference sequence). CDR3 length equals 14 residues.

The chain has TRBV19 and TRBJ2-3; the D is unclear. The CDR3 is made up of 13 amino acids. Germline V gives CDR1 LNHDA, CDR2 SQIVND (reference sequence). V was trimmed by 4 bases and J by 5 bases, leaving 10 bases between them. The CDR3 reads CASSTGHGDTQYF. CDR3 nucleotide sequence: TGTGCCAGTAGTACGGGCCACGGAGATACGCAGTATTTT.